This TCR beta chain stems from a study of shared clonotypes between healthy human individuals. TCRdb's copy holds only in-frame clones and misses some; the assay was immunoSEQ multiplex PCR. Of approximately 600,000 clones in the sample, approximately 95% were seen once. Study outcomes and limitations: Compared with memory subsets, naive subsets generally had larger estimated richness.

The naive CD8 fraction comprised CD45RO-negative cells positively selected for CCR7 and excluded terminally differentiated effector memory CD45RA+ cells. Donors had no recently reported acute infections or vaccinations and were HIV-negative. Those who donated, Caucasian adults without exception, all lived in Nashville, Tennessee. Turning to this clone: The antigen is undetermined.

This receptor was identified in a woman in her 30s in good health. What was sequenced was naive CD8+ T cells sorted from blood.

CDR3 loop: CASRVAGTNEQYF. DNA for the CDR3: TGTGCCAGCAGAGTAGCCGGGACTAACGAGCAGTACTTC. This chain uses TRBV7-9 with TRBJ2-7; 7 bases align to TRBD2. V lost 6 bases to trimming and J lost 5 bases; unmatched junction nucleotides: 7. Per the germline V gene, CDR1 is SEHNR and CDR2 is FQNEAQ (reference sequence). CDR3 length equals 13 residues.